These T cell receptor beta chains were read from a single sample in a study of blood T cells in healthy people across ages. A single record per CDR3 protein comes from TCRdb applying MiXCR to the 5' RACE reads. The sample has hundreds of thousands of distinct CDR3 sequences, 56% seen once; the top ten hold roughly 25%. The specimen was blood. These receptors were obtained from a man aged 35-49 years in good health. The CDR3 runs from the conserved cysteine through the conserved F or W. Each record gives: J gene, V gene, clone size, D gene, CDR3 protein, CDR3 DNA. D genes are given only for firm matches. The size of a clone is reported for some rows only, either as once, few or many, or as a class for expanded clones.

j_call: TRBJ2-7
v_call: TRBV28
clone_size: NA
d_call: TRBD1
cdr3_aa: CASSFWDRDYEQYF
cdr3_nt: TGTGCCAGCAGTTTCTGGGACAGAGACTACGAGCAGTACTTC

j_call: TRBJ2-5
v_call: TRBV20-1
clone_size: NA
d_call: NA
cdr3_aa: CSGLAETWETQYF
cdr3_nt: TGCAGTGGGTTAGCAGAAACCTGGGAGACCCAGTACTTC

j_call: TRBJ2-5
v_call: TRBV11-2
clone_size: NA
d_call: TRBD1
cdr3_aa: CASSSPTDRGEETQYF
cdr3_nt: TGTGCCAGCAGCTCACCTACGGACAGGGGAGAGGAGACCCAGTACTTC

j_call: TRBJ2-6
v_call: TRBV5-1
clone_size: NA
d_call: NA
cdr3_aa: CASSYLRRSTGANVLTF
cdr3_nt: TGCGCCAGCAGCTACCTTAGAAGGTCGACTGGGGCCAACGTCCTGACTTTC

j_call: TRBJ2-7
v_call: TRBV14
clone_size: NA
d_call: NA
cdr3_aa: CASSLDYRDYEQYF
cdr3_nt: TGTGCCAGCAGCTTGGACTACCGGGACTACGAGCAGTACTTC

j_call: TRBJ1-5
v_call: TRBV27
clone_size: NA
d_call: NA
cdr3_aa: CASRERRSNQPQHF
cdr3_nt: TGTGCCAGCAGAGAGAGACGGAGCAATCAGCCCCAGCATTTT

j_call: TRBJ2-3
v_call: TRBV6-4
clone_size: NA
d_call: NA
cdr3_aa: CASSATGTERTDTQYF
cdr3_nt: TGTGCCAGCAGTGCCACCGGGACCGAGCGCACAGATACGCAGTATTTT

j_call: TRBJ2-1
v_call: TRBV6-2/TRBV6-3
clone_size: NA
d_call: TRBD2
cdr3_aa: CASLRRGLAGGNEQFF
cdr3_nt: TGTGCCAGCCTCCGCCGCGGCCTAGCGGGAGGCAATGAGCAGTTCTTC

j_call: TRBJ1-1
v_call: TRBV12-3/TRBV12-4
clone_size: once
d_call: NA
cdr3_aa: CASSFFSGPMNTEAFF
cdr3_nt: TGTGCCAGCAGTTTTTTCTCAGGACCGATGAACACTGAAGCTTTCTTT

j_call: TRBJ2-7
v_call: TRBV18
clone_size: many
d_call: NA
cdr3_aa: CASSLSQPPEDEQYF
cdr3_nt: TGTGCCAGCTCATTATCACAGCCCCCAGAGGACGAGCAGTACTTC

j_call: TRBJ2-1
v_call: TRBV7-8
clone_size: NA
d_call: NA
cdr3_aa: CASSLDSYYNEQFF
cdr3_nt: TGTGCCAGCAGCTTAGATTCATACTACAATGAGCAGTTCTTC

j_call: TRBJ2-1
v_call: TRBV7-9
clone_size: NA
d_call: NA
cdr3_aa: CASSLARQAPRTPSYNEQFF
cdr3_nt: TGTGCCAGCAGCTTAGCGCGCCAGGCTCCTAGGACACCCTCCTACAATGAGCAGTTCTTC

j_call: TRBJ2-5
v_call: TRBV20-1
clone_size: NA
d_call: TRBD1
cdr3_aa: CSALGQTQETQYF
cdr3_nt: TGCAGTGCCTTGGGACAGACACAAGAGACCCAGTACTTC

j_call: TRBJ2-1
v_call: TRBV20-1
clone_size: NA
d_call: TRBD2
cdr3_aa: CSARALVSGRSVLHEQFF
cdr3_nt: TGCAGTGCTAGAGCTTTGGTCAGCGGGAGGTCCGTATTACATGAGCAGTTCTTC

j_call: TRBJ2-7
v_call: TRBV7-2
clone_size: few
d_call: NA
cdr3_aa: CASSLDGEPRLYEQYF
cdr3_nt: TGTGCCAGCAGCTTAGATGGGGAGCCCCGACTTTACGAGCAGTACTTC

j_call: TRBJ2-7
v_call: TRBV29-1
clone_size: NA
d_call: NA
cdr3_aa: CSSRTSGYEQYF
cdr3_nt: TGCAGCTCCAGGACATCTGGATACGAGCAGTACTTC

j_call: TRBJ1-4
v_call: TRBV4-1
clone_size: NA
d_call: TRBD1
cdr3_aa: CASRLTGVTNEKLFF
cdr3_nt: TGCGCCAGCAGACTTACAGGGGTAACTAATGAAAAACTGTTTTTT

j_call: TRBJ2-1
v_call: TRBV7-2
clone_size: NA
d_call: NA
cdr3_aa: CASSQNQGGGQDEQFF
cdr3_nt: TGTGCCAGCAGCCAGAACCAGGGGGGGGGCCAGGATGAGCAGTTCTTC

j_call: TRBJ2-7
v_call: TRBV14
clone_size: NA
d_call: NA
cdr3_aa: CASSLVGGTPYEQYF
cdr3_nt: TGTGCCAGCAGCCTGGTCGGAGGAACTCCCTACGAGCAGTACTTC

j_call: TRBJ1-4
v_call: TRBV2
clone_size: NA
d_call: NA
cdr3_aa: CASSEGSISNEKLFF
cdr3_nt: TGTGCCAGCAGTGAAGGATCGATCAGTAATGAAAAACTGTTTTTT

j_call: TRBJ2-7
v_call: TRBV20-1
clone_size: NA
d_call: TRBD2
cdr3_aa: CSARGLAGGYPQYF
cdr3_nt: TGCAGTGCACGGGGACTAGCGGGAGGGTACCCCCAGTACTTC

j_call: TRBJ2-5
v_call: TRBV20-1
clone_size: few
d_call: TRBD2
cdr3_aa: CSAQRGPETQYF
cdr3_nt: TGCAGTGCTCAGCGGGGTCCGGAGACCCAGTACTTC

j_call: TRBJ2-5
v_call: TRBV28
clone_size: few
d_call: NA
cdr3_aa: CASSSQTLPSSGRETQYF
cdr3_nt: TGTGCCAGCAGTTCCCAAACCCTACCTAGTTCGGGTCGGGAGACCCAGTACTTC

j_call: TRBJ1-6
v_call: TRBV25-1
clone_size: NA
d_call: NA
cdr3_aa: CASSEYTELDSPLHF
cdr3_nt: TGTGCCAGCAGTGAATACACAGAGTTAGATTCACCCCTCCACTTT

j_call: TRBJ2-1
v_call: TRBV29-1
clone_size: NA
d_call: NA
cdr3_aa: CSVPSETPLYNEQFF
cdr3_nt: TGCAGCGTTCCATCAGAGACGCCTCTTTACAATGAGCAGTTCTTC

j_call: TRBJ2-7
v_call: TRBV13
clone_size: NA
d_call: NA
cdr3_aa: CASSYGISRSYEQYF
cdr3_nt: TGTGCCAGCAGCTACGGGATTTCACGCTCCTACGAGCAGTACTTC

j_call: TRBJ1-1
v_call: TRBV7-2
clone_size: NA
d_call: NA
cdr3_aa: CASSPQGRMNTEAFF
cdr3_nt: TGTGCCAGCAGCCCTCAGGGAAGGATGAACACTGAAGCTTTCTTT

j_call: TRBJ2-1
v_call: TRBV20-1
clone_size: NA
d_call: NA
cdr3_aa: CSANGGSFRGSEQFF
cdr3_nt: TGCAGTGCAAATGGAGGGAGTTTTCGGGGGAGTGAGCAGTTCTTC

j_call: TRBJ2-7
v_call: TRBV20-1
clone_size: NA
d_call: NA
cdr3_aa: CSARDRGITGRHPYEQYF
cdr3_nt: TGCAGTGCTAGAGATAGAGGTATAACAGGGAGGCATCCCTACGAGCAGTACTTC

j_call: TRBJ2-7
v_call: TRBV29-1
clone_size: NA
d_call: NA
cdr3_aa: CSVTRLTDGIEQYF
cdr3_nt: TGCAGCGTTACCCGTCTCACAGATGGTATTGAGCAGTACTTC

j_call: TRBJ1-6
v_call: TRBV4-3
clone_size: NA
d_call: NA
cdr3_aa: CANSQDGGLISPLHF
cdr3_nt: TGCGCCAACAGCCAAGACGGAGGCCTAATTTCACCCCTCCACTTT

j_call: TRBJ1-4
v_call: TRBV20-1
clone_size: NA
d_call: TRBD1
cdr3_aa: CSARDRAGGLIEKLFF
cdr3_nt: TGCAGTGCTAGAGATCGGGCAGGGGGCTTAATTGAAAAACTGTTTTTT

j_call: TRBJ2-7
v_call: TRBV20-1
clone_size: once
d_call: TRBD1
cdr3_aa: CSAQTGGFSYEQYF
cdr3_nt: TGCAGTGCCCAGACAGGGGGCTTCTCCTACGAGCAGTACTTC

j_call: TRBJ1-2
v_call: TRBV4-1
clone_size: NA
d_call: TRBD1
cdr3_aa: CASSQVPPGQANGYTF
cdr3_nt: TGCGCCAGCAGCCAAGTACCCCCGGGACAGGCAAATGGCTACACCTTC

j_call: TRBJ2-1
v_call: TRBV9
clone_size: NA
d_call: NA
cdr3_aa: CASSPLSGSYNEQFF
cdr3_nt: TGTGCCAGCAGCCCCCTGTCTGGGTCCTACAATGAGCAGTTCTTC

j_call: TRBJ1-1
v_call: TRBV7-2
clone_size: NA
d_call: NA
cdr3_aa: CASSRDSYTEAFF
cdr3_nt: TGTGCCAGCAGCCGTGACAGTTACACTGAAGCTTTCTTT

j_call: TRBJ2-7
v_call: TRBV10-3
clone_size: few
d_call: NA
cdr3_aa: CANPTADDRDEQYF
cdr3_nt: TGTGCCAACCCCACGGCGGACGATCGGGACGAGCAGTACTTC